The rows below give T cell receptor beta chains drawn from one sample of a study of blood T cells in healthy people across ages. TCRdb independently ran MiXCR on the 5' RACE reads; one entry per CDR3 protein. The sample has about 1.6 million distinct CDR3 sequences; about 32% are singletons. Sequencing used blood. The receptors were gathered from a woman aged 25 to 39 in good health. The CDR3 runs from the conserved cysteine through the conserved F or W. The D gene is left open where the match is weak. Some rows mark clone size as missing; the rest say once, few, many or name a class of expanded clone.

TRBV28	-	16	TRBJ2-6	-	CASSYSIASGANVLTF	TGTGCCAGCAGTTACTCCATAGCCTCTGGGGCCAACGTCCTGACTTTC
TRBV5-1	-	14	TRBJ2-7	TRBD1	CASSTGQGAGEQYF	TGCGCCAGCAGCACCGGACAGGGGGCTGGAGAGCAGTACTTC
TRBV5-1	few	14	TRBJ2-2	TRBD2	CASSLRLANGELFF	TGCGCCAGCAGCTTGAGACTAGCTAACGGGGAGCTGTTTTTT
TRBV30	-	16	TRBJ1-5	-	CAWSVRGRGEYHPQHF	TGTGCCTGGAGTGTACGGGGGCGGGGGGAGTATCACCCCCAGCATTTT
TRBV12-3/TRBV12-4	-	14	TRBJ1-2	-	CASSLSAGPRGYTF	TGTGCCAGCAGTTTAAGCGCCGGGCCCCGGGGCTACACCTTC
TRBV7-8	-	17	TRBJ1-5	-	CASSPGVARAVGQPQHF	TGTGCCAGCAGCCCCGGGGTCGCGAGGGCGGTCGGTCAGCCCCAGCATTTT
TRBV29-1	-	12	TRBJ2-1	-	CSVGSRARERFF	TGCAGCGTTGGAAGTCGGGCAAGGGAGCGGTTCTTC
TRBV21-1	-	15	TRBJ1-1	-	CASSHGTGTNTEAFF	TGTGCCAGCAGCCATGGGACAGGGACGAACACTGAAGCTTTCTTT
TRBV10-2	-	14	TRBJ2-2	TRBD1	CACSRGPNTGELFF	TGCGCCTGCTCCAGGGGGCCGAACACCGGGGAGCTGTTTTTT
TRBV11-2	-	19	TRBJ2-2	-	CASSQLRVIAIRSTGELFF	TGTGCCAGCAGCCAACTAAGGGTGATAGCAATTAGAAGCACCGGGGAGCTGTTTTTT
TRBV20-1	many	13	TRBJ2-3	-	CSASGHYTDTQYF	TGCAGTGCTAGTGGCCACTACACAGATACGCAGTATTTT
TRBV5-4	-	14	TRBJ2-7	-	CASSRSGDFYEQYF	TGTGCCAGCAGCCGAAGTGGGGACTTCTACGAGCAGTACTTC
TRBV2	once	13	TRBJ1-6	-	CAIGADYNSPLHF	TGTGCCATCGGAGCGGACTATAATTCACCCCTCCACTTT
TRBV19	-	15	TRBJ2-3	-	CAAAGGSGSTGTQYF	TGTGCCGCCGCTGGGGGCTCAGGGAGCACAGGTACGCAGTATTTT
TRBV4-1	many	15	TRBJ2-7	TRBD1	CASSQVWDRGWEQYF	TGCGCCAGCAGCCAAGTGTGGGACAGGGGTTGGGAGCAGTACTTC
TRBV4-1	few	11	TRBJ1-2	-	CASSHDRFHTF	TGCGCCAGCAGTCACGACAGGTTTCACACCTTC
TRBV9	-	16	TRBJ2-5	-	CASSRHLGRDRETQYF	TGTGCCAGCAGCCGACACCTCGGTAGGGATAGGGAGACCCAGTACTTC
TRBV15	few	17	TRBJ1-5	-	CATSGRQDAGSNQPQHF	TGTGCCACCAGCGGGAGACAGGACGCGGGAAGCAATCAGCCCCAGCATTTT
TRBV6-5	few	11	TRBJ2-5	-	CASSWRDRQYF	TGTGCCAGCAGTTGGAGGGATCGGCAGTACTTC
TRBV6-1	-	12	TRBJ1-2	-	CASSAGDFGYTF	TGTGCCAGCAGTGCAGGGGATTTTGGCTACACCTTC
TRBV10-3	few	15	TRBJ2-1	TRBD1	CAIRGTGMSYNEQFF	TGTGCCATCAGGGGGACAGGGATGTCCTACAATGAGCAGTTCTTC
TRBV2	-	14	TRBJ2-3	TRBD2	CASTPGLPPDTQYF	TGTGCCAGCACTCCGGGACTACCCCCCGATACGCAGTATTTT
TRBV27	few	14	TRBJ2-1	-	CASSIRGAYNEQFF	TGTGCCAGCAGTATCAGGGGTGCCTACAATGAGCAGTTCTTC
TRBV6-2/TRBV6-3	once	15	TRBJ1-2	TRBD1	CASSSPDRGAYGHTF	TGTGCCAGCAGTTCCCCGGACAGGGGGGCCTATGGCCACACCTTC
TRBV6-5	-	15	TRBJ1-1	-	CASSYFPGQNTEAFF	TGTGCCAGCAGTTATTTCCCGGGGCAAAACACTGAAGCTTTCTTT
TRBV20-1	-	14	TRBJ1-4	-	CSAPGRRGGEKLFF	TGCAGTGCTCCCGGCCGAAGGGGGGGGGAAAAACTGTTTTTT
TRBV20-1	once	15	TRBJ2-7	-	CSARVWAGDSYEQYF	TGCAGTGCTAGAGTCTGGGCAGGGGATTCCTACGAGCAGTACTTC
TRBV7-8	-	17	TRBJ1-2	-	CASSPPRGDIANYGYTF	TGTGCCAGCAGCCCCCCTCGTGGGGACATAGCTAACTATGGCTACACCTTC
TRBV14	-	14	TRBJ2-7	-	CASSQVLGQVGQYF	TGTGCCAGCAGCCAAGTCCTGGGTCAAGTCGGCCAGTACTTC
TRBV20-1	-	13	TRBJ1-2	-	CSASKQLGYGYTF	TGCAGTGCTAGTAAACAGCTTGGCTATGGCTACACCTTC
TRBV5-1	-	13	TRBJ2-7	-	CASTQTGPHEQYF	TGCGCCAGCACCCAGACAGGTCCCCACGAGCAGTACTTC
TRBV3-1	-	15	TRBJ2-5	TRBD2	CASSQDLLTSKTQYF	TGTGCCAGCAGCCAAGATCTTTTGACTAGCAAGACCCAGTACTTC
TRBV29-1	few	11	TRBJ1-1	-	CSVYLGVRAFF	TGCAGCGTTTATTTAGGGGTGAGGGCTTTCTTT
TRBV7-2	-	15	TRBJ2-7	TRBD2	CASSLEVGLAVEQYF	TGTGCCAGCAGCTTAGAGGTGGGACTAGCTGTCGAGCAGTACTTC
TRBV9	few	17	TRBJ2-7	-	CASSVGPPGRHSYEQYF	TGTGCCAGCAGCGTAGGGCCCCCTGGGAGGCACTCCTACGAGCAGTACTTC
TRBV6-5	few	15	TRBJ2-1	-	CASKMTARSYNEQFF	TGTGCCAGCAAGATGACAGCGCGCTCCTACAATGAGCAGTTCTTC
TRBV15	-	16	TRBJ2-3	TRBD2	CATSSVAGGFTDTQYF	TGTGCCACCAGCAGTGTAGCGGGAGGGTTCACAGATACGCAGTATTTT
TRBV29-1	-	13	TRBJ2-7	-	CSVPGVRAYEQYF	TGCAGCGTCCCAGGGGTGAGGGCCTACGAGCAGTACTTC
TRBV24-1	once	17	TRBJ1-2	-	CTTIEGRGGKTNYGYTF	TGTACCACTATAGAGGGCAGGGGAGGAAAAACTAACTATGGCTACACCTTC
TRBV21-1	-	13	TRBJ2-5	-	CASIRQGVGEQYF	TGTGCCAGCATACGACAGGGGGTTGGTGAGCAGTACTTC
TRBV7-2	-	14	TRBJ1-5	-	CASSLSELNQPQHF	TGTGCCAGCAGCTTATCGGAGCTCAATCAGCCCCAGCATTTT
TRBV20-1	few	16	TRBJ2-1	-	CSARNPLRQPDNEQFF	TGCAGTGCTAGAAACCCCCTCAGACAGCCCGACAATGAGCAGTTCTTC
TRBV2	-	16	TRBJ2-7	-	CASSEASLDRTYEQYF	TGTGCCAGCAGTGAAGCATCCCTTGACAGAACCTACGAGCAGTACTTC
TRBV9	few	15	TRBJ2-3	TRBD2	CASSGSGGAFDTQYF	TGTGCCAGCAGCGGTAGCGGGGGGGCCTTTGATACGCAGTATTTT
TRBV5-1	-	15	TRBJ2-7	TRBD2	CASRLGRGVSYEQYF	TGCGCCAGCAGACTCGGGAGGGGGGTCTCCTACGAGCAGTACTTC
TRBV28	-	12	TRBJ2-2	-	CASSLPVGELFF	TGTGCCAGCAGTTTACCGGTCGGGGAGCTGTTTTTT
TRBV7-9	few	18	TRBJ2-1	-	CASSLAPGSGNHYGEQFF	TGTGCCAGCAGCTTAGCCCCAGGTAGCGGCAACCATTATGGGGAGCAGTTCTTC
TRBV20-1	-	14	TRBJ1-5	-	CSARDQQGGQPQHF	TGCAGTGCTAGAGATCAGCAGGGTGGTCAGCCCCAGCATTTT
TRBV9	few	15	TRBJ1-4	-	CASSRTEGNTEKLFF	TGTGCCAGCAGCCGGACTGAAGGGAACACTGAAAAACTGTTTTTT
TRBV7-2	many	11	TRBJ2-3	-	CASSPVRGGYF	TGTGCCAGCAGCCCCGTACGGGGCGGGTATTTT
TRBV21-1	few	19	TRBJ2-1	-	CASISGLAGGQLRKNEQFF	TGTGCCAGCATCTCAGGACTAGCGGGGGGGCAGCTTAGGAAGAATGAGCAGTTCTTC
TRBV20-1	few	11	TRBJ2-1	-	CSAPRVNEQFF	TGCAGTGCTCCCAGGGTCAATGAGCAGTTCTTC
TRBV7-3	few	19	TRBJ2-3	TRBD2	CASSLTQILAGEPTDTQYF	TGTGCCAGCAGCTTAACCCAAATACTAGCGGGGGAGCCCACAGATACGCAGTATTTT
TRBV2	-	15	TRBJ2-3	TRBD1	CASSGLTGETDTQYF	TGTGCCAGCAGTGGGTTGACAGGGGAAACAGATACGCAGTATTTT
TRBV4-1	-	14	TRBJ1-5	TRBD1	CASSHLQGTQPQHF	TGCGCCAGCAGCCACCTACAGGGGACTCAGCCCCAGCATTTT